The clone carrying this T cell receptor (beta chain) was seen just once. Antigen unknown. This sample stems from a study of Tregs in tolerant kidney transplant recipients. Findings and limits, study-wide: Biological reproducibility was not directly addressed in this study.

CD4+CD25+CD127- Tregs, CD4+CD25- non-Tregs, CD4 and CD8 cells were sorted. The repertoire was sequenced with immunoSEQ multiplex PCR; TCRdb's copy has only in-frame clones and lacks some. The sample carries approximately 16,000 clones, roughly nine tenths recorded once. Germline CDR1 reads SGDLS; CDR2 reads YYNGEE. Trimming pared 0 bases from V and 5 bases from J, leaving 16 bases between. The CDR3 spans 16 residues. The receptor's source is a human donor in good health. The sequenced sample was CD8+ T cells from blood. The chain has TRBV9 and TRBJ2-3; TRBD2 might be the D (5 bases). The CDR3 coding sequence is TGTGCCAGCAGCGTAGCTGGCAACTTGGCGGGAGATACGCAGTATTTT. It translates to CASSVAGNLAGDTQYF.